This T cell receptor (beta chain) is from a study of T cells in Graves' hyperthyroidism and ophthalmopathy. This clonotype has at least ten counts. TCR beta CDR3 sequences were amplified from RNA transcripts. TCR CDR3 underwent first-round RT-PCR with the HTBI primer set. Each CDR3 protein is one row after TCRdb ran MiXCR on the multiplex PCR reads. The sample records 380,000 or so distinct CDR3 sequences, 19% being singletons. Hyperthyroidism of Graves' type that showed no ophthalmopathy progression within 18 months was stable. Based on clinical symptoms, serum thyroxine and TRAb, thyroid ultrasound and orbital computed tomography, diagnoses were reached. V was clipped by 2 bases and J by 0 bases, with 8 bases between them. Germline values: CDR1 LNHNV, CDR2 YYDKDF (reference sequence). This CDR3 is built from 14 residues.

The rearrangement uses TRBV15 and TRBJ2-7; a weak D match, TRBD2 (6 bases). What was sequenced was blood. The source is a woman aged 18 to 35 with Graves' hyperthyroidism. The CDR3 reads CATSRQGLSYEQYF. CDR3 nucleotides: TGTGCCACCAGCAGACAGGGACTCTCCTACGAGCAGTACTTC.